One sample yielded the 17 T cell receptor beta chains listed below, sequenced in a study of cytomegalovirus exposure and HLA in healthy donors. The study ran its PCR with 60 Vbeta and 13 Jbeta primers. Here immunoSEQ multiplex PCR was the method, and the copy in TCRdb shows in-frame clones only, minus some. The sample records about 98,000 clones, roughly 70% being singletons. Specimen: PBMCs. These receptors all come from a male donor in good health and CMV-seronegative.

The chain couples TRBV18 to TRBJ1-1; 7 nucleotides agree with TRBD1. The ends lost 3 bases at V and 1 base at J; junction bases unmatched: 2. The CDR3 has 14 amino acids. Germline-derived CDR1 and CDR2 are KGHSH and LQKENI. CDR3 region: CASSPRTGNTEAFF. CDR3 bases: TGTGCCAGCTCACCGAGGACAGGGAACACTGAAGCTTTCTTT.

The CDR3 DNA reads TGCGCCAGCAGACCGCAAGCGTTGAGGACAGATACGCAGTATTTT. It codes for CASRPQALRTDTQYF. This chain links TRBV5-1 with TRBJ2-3; D is undetermined. With 5 bases removed from V and 3 bases from J, the gap between germline ends came to 16 bases. The CDR3 runs to 15 residues. Germline values: CDR1 SGHRS, CDR2 YFSETQ. Filled out from reference TRBV5-1 and TRBJ2-3, the complete variable domain reads KAGVTQTPRYLIKTRGQQVTLSCSPISGHRSVSWYQQTPGQGLQFLFEYFSETQRNKGNFPGRFSGRQFSNSRSEMNVSTLELGDSALYLCASRPQALRTDTQYFGPGTRLTVL.

As concerns this clone: A junction boundary mismatches the germline segment, possibly from a read error. The chain recombines TRBV5-1 with TRBJ2-7; perhaps TRBD2 as D (6 bases). Germline CDR1 SGHRS, CDR2 YFSETQ. The CDR3 sequence is 12 residues long. The CDR3 sequence: CASSLDYSTPHF. The CDR3 bases are TGCGCCAGCAGCCTGGACTACTCGACTCCCCACTTC.

This chain uses TRBV9 with TRBJ2-2; 8 nucleotides agree with TRBD1. V trimming: 4 bases; J trimming: 1 base; junction bases outside the gene matches: 6. Germline loops: CDR1 SGDLS, CDR2 YYNGEE. The CDR3 runs to 16 residues. Written as DNA, the CDR3 is TGTGCCAGCAGCCCACGGACAGGGAAGAACACCGGGGAGCTGTTTTTT. It yields the protein CASSPRTGKNTGELFF.

The chain combines TRBV5-1 with TRBJ2-1; 8 bases match TRBD1. Germline CDR1 SGHRS, CDR2 YFSETQ. The ends lost 6 bases at V and 3 bases at J; junction bases unmatched: 11. The CDR3 runs 16 residues. The CDR3, as DNA: TGCGCCAGCATAGAGACCACCGGGACAGGCTACAATGAGCAGTTCTTC. It specifies CASIETTGTGYNEQFF.

The chain carries TRBV27 and TRBJ2-7; no clear D gene. The CDR3 spans 11 residues. CDR1 and CDR2 (germline): MNHEY, SMNVEV (reference sequence). V was cut by 5 bases and J by 0 bases, with 2 bases left in between. The CDR3 protein is CASSHSYEQYF. CDR3 DNA: TGTGCCAGCAGTCACTCCTACGAGCAGTACTTC.

The chain links TRBV29-1 to TRBJ1-1, with TRBD1 matching 8 bases. The V and J ends lost 4 bases and 0 bases, in that order; junction bases with no gene match: 7. Germline V CDR1 and CDR2: SQVTM, ANQGSEA. The CDR3 is 15 residues long. Here the CDR3 DNA reads TGCAGCGTTGGGAGGGCAGGGGGCCTGAACACTGAAGCTTTCTTT. This translates into CSVGRAGGLNTEAFF.

V usage is TRBV5-3 and J usage is TRBJ2-1; TRBD2 matches at 8 bases. TRBV5-3 has ORF status, its function being uncertain. The CDR3 is 24 amino acids. With 0 bases clipped from V and 0 bases from J, the junction kept 26 bases outside the gene matches. This CDR3 is CARSLVRGDLGAGAEKSSYNEQFF. In DNA form, the CDR3 reads TGTGCCAGAAGCTTGGTGCGAGGGGACCTAGGAGCGGGAGCTGAAAAAAGCTCCTACAATGAGCAGTTCTTC.

This rearrangement joins TRBV7-2 to TRBJ2-7; D possibly corresponds to TRBD1 (6 bases). The germline CDR1 and CDR2 sequences are SGHTA and FQGNSA. V lost 5 bases to trimming and J lost 1 base, with 12 bases between them. CDR3 length equals 14 residues. The DNA of the CDR3 is TGTGCCAGCAGCAACAACAGGGTTTCCTACGAGCAGTACTTC. Residues: CASSNNRVSYEQYF.

This chain joins TRBV7-2 and TRBJ2-2; maybe TRBD2 (5 bases). The CDR3 is made up of 15 amino acids. V was cut by 2 bases and J by 2 bases, with 9 bases left in between. Germline lookup yields CDR1 SGHTA and CDR2 FQGNSA. In DNA form, the CDR3 reads TGTGCCAGCAGCTTACGAGGGAGTAACACCGGGGAGCTGTTTTTT. It yields the protein CASSLRGSNTGELFF. Filled out from reference TRBV7-2 and TRBJ2-2, the complete variable domain reads GAGVSQSPSNKVTEKGKDVELRCDPISGHTALYWYRQSLGQGLEFLIYFQGNSAPDKSGLPSDRFSAERTGGSVSTLTIQRTQQEDSAVYLCASSLRGSNTGELFFGEGSRLTVL.

The chain combines TRBV2 with TRBJ2-1; 9 bases are shared with TRBD1. Per germline, CDR1 SNHLY and CDR2 FYNNEI. V lost 4 bases to trimming and J lost 6 bases; unmatched junction nucleotides: 7. This CDR3 is 15 amino acids long. This chain's CDR3 is CASSARTGEGNEQFF. CDR3 DNA: TGTGCCAGCAGTGCTAGGACAGGGGAGGGCAATGAGCAGTTCTTC.

The rearrangement joins TRBV6-4 to TRBJ1-2, with TRBD1 matching over 11 bases. Germline V gives CDR1 MRHNA, CDR2 SNTAGT. With V trimmed by 6 bases and J by 3 bases, 3 bases remained unmatched. This CDR3 has 14 residues. CDR3 amino acids: CASRPGQGDYGYTF. DNA of the CDR3: TGTGCCAGCAGACCGGGACAGGGGGACTATGGCTACACCTTC.

The CDR3 DNA reads TGTGCCAGTAGTACACGACTAGCGGGACCCCACGAGCAGTACTTC. This gives the protein CASSTRLAGPHEQYF. The chain couples TRBV19 to TRBJ2-7, with 11 bases fitting TRBD2. The CDR3 extends over 15 amino acids. Germline CDR1 is LNHDA and CDR2 is SQIVND (reference sequence). V lost 4 bases and J lost 5; bases outside the gene matches: 7.

Note on this clone: Since the CDR3 does not end with the conserved phenylalanine or tryptophan, this likely comes from a read error. The V and J genes are TRBV7-8 and TRBJ2-7; 11 positions agree with TRBD2. The germline CDR1 and CDR2 sequences are SGHVS and FQNEAQ. This CDR3 has 15 amino acids. The trim removed 5 bases at V and 3 bases at J, leaving 6 bases unmatched. The CDR3 DNA reads TGTGCCAGCAGCCCGCGGACTAGCGGGTACTACGAGCAGTACCTC. This gives the protein CASSPRTSGYYEQYL.

This clone was counted a single time. The rearrangement joins TRBV28 to TRBJ2-7; 7 bases are shared with TRBD1. The CDR3 totals 14 residues. CDR1 is MDHEN, CDR2 SYDVKM, per germline. V shed 6 bases and J 5 bases; nucleotides not matched to a gene: 10. The CDR3 coding sequence is TGTGCCAGCAGCCAAGTGGGACAGCCCGACGAGCAGTACTTC. This gives the protein CASSQVGQPDEQYF.

This clone was counted between two and nine times. V usage is TRBV7-9 and J usage is TRBJ1-2; 7 bases line up with TRBD1. CDR3 length equals 12 residues. The germline V gene has CDR1 SEHNR and CDR2 FQNEAQ (reference sequence). V lost 5 bases to trimming and J lost 8 bases; unmatched junction nucleotides: 5. The CDR3 DNA is TGTGCCAGCAGCCTGACAGGGCAAGGCTACACCTTC. This codes for CASSLTGQGYTF.

This clone appeared a few times. V and J are TRBV6-5 and TRBJ2-7; weak D call: TRBD2 (7 bases). Germline V gene sequence: CDR1 MNHEY, CDR2 SVGAGI. This CDR3 spans 15 amino acids. V gave up 6 bases and J gave up 5 bases, with 20 bases separating them. In DNA, the CDR3 is TGTGCCAGCAGCGATTGGGGGGGAGAGGGGGACGAGCAGTACTTC. This sequence encodes CASSDWGGEGDEQYF.